This T cell receptor (beta chain) was captured in a study of tumor and adjacent non-tumor tissue in lung cancer. Findings of the study overall: Tumor tissue had significantly higher TCR diversity than normal lung. Higher tumor TCR diversity was associated with shorter survival.

RNA was extracted from bulk tissue without any cell sorting. Newly diagnosed lung cancer patients had thoracic surgery in China, August–late 2014, without prior chemotherapy. About this clonotype: Its cognate antigen is unknown. No conserved phenylalanine or tryptophan ends this CDR3, so it is likely a read error.

V lost 6 bases, J lost 2 bases, and 1 base stayed unmatched. CDR3 length: 13 amino acids. The germline V gene has CDR1 MNHNY and CDR2 SVGAGI (reference sequence). Three rounds of nested PCR, following a modified ARM-PCR protocol, produced the TCRbeta library. TCRdb called the multiplex PCR reads again in MiXCR, with one record for every CDR3 protein. The sample has 100,000 to 150,000 distinct CDR3 sequences, over 65% seen once. This sequence originates from a man aged 30 to 45 with non-small cell lung cancer. The chain recombines TRBV6-6 with TRBJ2-5, with 9 bases that match TRBD1. The source material was lung tumor tissue. CDR3 residues: CASSGQGQETQYL. Written as DNA, the CDR3 is TGTGCCAGCAGCGGACAGGGGCAAGAGACCCAGTACTTA.